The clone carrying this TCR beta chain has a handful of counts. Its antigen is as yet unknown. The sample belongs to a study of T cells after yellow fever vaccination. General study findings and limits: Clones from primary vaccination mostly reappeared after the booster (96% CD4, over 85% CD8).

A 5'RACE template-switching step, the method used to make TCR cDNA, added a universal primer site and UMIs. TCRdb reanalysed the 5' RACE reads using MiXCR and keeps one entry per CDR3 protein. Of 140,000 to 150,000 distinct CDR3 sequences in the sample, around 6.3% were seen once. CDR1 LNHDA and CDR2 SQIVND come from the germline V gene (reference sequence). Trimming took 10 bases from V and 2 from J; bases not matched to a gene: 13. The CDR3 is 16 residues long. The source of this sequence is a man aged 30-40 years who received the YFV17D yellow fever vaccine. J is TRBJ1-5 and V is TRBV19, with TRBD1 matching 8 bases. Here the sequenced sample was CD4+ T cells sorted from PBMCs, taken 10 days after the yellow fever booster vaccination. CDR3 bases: TGTGCCACTACAGTGACAGGGGCGGCTGGCAATCAGCCCCAGCATTTT. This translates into CATTVTGAAGNQPQHF.